The 7 T cell receptor beta chains presented below share a single source sample, sequenced in a study of shared clonotypes between healthy human individuals. Sequencing used immunoSEQ multiplex PCR; TCRdb keeps in-frame clones, though not all of them. The sample has around 83,000 clones; 60% to 70% are singletons. Input material: memory CD8+ T cells sorted from blood. Specified subset: CD45RO+ cells pooled with CCR7-negative TemRA cells. The source of these receptors is a man between 25 and 39 years old in good health.

V usage is TRBV10-3 and J usage is TRBJ1-1; D unclear. Germline CDR1 and CDR2: ENHRY and SYGVKD. The CDR3 is 15 amino acids. Trimming stripped 0 bases from V and 0 bases from J, with 8 bases between. The CDR3 protein is CAISESQQLNTEAFF. The DNA for the CDR3 is TGTGCCATCAGTGAGTCGCAACAGTTGAACACTGAAGCTTTCTTT.

The chain is built from TRBV7-2 and TRBJ2-1; D remains ambiguous. Germline CDR1 is SGHTA and CDR2 is FQGNSA. This CDR3 has 12 residues. V was trimmed by 2 bases and J by 12 bases, leaving 11 bases between them. CDR3 protein: CASSLWLSRQFF. The CDR3 region has the DNA TGTGCCAGCAGCTTATGGCTGTCCCGGCAGTTCTTC.

Only one count was recorded for this clone. DNA of the CDR3: TGTGCCAGCAGCCGAGGACAGGTCCCGAGTTTTGAGCAGTTCTTC. Protein sequence: CASSRGQVPSFEQFF. The V and J genes are TRBV14 and TRBJ2-1; 7 bases agree with TRBD1. The CDR3 loop spans 15 amino acids. Germline assignment: CDR1 SGHDN and CDR2 FVKESK. With V trimmed by 4 bases and J by 9 bases, 12 bases remained unmatched.

This chain uses TRBV18 with TRBJ2-2; D is uncertain. The CDR3 has 12 residues. The germline CDR1 and CDR2 sequences are KGHSH and LQKENI. The ends were cut back, 2 bases at V and 7 bases at J, with 5 bases in the middle. The CDR3 reads CASSPGNGELFF. The CDR3 nucleotides are TGTGCCAGCTCACCAGGGAACGGGGAGCTGTTTTTT.

The chain carries TRBV7-2 and TRBJ2-7; 7 bases map to TRBD1. Germline CDR1 and CDR2: SGHTA and FQGNSA. J was trimmed by 7 bases and V by 4 bases; bases with no gene match: 13. This CDR3 comprises 15 residues. This chain's CDR3 is CASSSGQVASGEQYF. Here the CDR3 DNA reads TGTGCCAGCAGCTCTGGACAGGTCGCTTCAGGGGAGCAGTACTTC.

This clone was detected once. V gene TRBV6-1 combines with J gene TRBJ2-5; D might be TRBD2 (6 bases). The germline V gene encodes CDR1 MNHNS and CDR2 SASEGT. The CDR3 is 15 amino acids. V lost 5 bases and J lost 3, with 16 bases in between. CDR3 in amino acids: CASSFGGALKETQYF. CDR3 nucleotides: TGTGCCAGCAGTTTCGGCGGGGCCCTCAAAGAGACCCAGTACTTC.

The gene calls are TRBV28 and TRBJ1-4; D perhaps matches TRBD1 (5 bases). CDR1 MDHEN and CDR2 SYDVKM come from the germline V gene. V was clipped by 1 base and J by 10 bases, with 16 bases between them. This CDR3 is built from 15 residues. CDR3 residues: CASSLSVSPQGKLFF. CDR3 nucleotides: TGTGCCAGCAGTTTATCTGTGTCCCCGCAGGGAAAACTGTTTTTT.